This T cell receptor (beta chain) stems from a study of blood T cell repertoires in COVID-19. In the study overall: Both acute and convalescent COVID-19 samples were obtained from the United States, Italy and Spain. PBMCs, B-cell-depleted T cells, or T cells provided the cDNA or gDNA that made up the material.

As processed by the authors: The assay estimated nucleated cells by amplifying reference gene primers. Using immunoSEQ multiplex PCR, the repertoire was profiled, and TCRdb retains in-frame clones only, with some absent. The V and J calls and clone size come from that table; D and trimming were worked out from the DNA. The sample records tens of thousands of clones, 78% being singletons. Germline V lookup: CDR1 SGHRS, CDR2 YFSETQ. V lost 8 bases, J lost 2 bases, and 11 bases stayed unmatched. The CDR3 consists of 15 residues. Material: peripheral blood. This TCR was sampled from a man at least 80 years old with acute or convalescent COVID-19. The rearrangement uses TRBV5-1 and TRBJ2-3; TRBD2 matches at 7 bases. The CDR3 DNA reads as TGCGCCAGTTCCACGGGGGGACCTGCCACAGATACGCAGTATTTT. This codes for CASSTGGPATDTQYF.